This TCR beta chain came from a study of cytomegalovirus exposure and HLA in healthy donors. From germline, CDR1 is GTSNPN and CDR2 SVGIG (reference sequence). This CDR3 is 13 amino acids long. V was pared by 2 bases and J by 5 bases, with 3 bases of the junction left unmatched. Profiling relied on immunoSEQ multiplex PCR, and the TCRdb table lists in-frame clones only, not all of them. The top ten hold around 0.91% of the sample, which has some 290,000 clones, approximately 86% seen once. The sequence derives from a man under 40 in good health and CMV-seronegative. The sequenced sample consisted of PBMCs. The chain couples TRBV30 to TRBJ2-1; 7 bases agree with TRBD1. The CDR3 nucleotides read TGTGCCTGGAGTACAGGGGTCCACAATGAGCAGTTCTTC. Protein product: CAWSTGVHNEQFF.